The 23 T cell receptor beta chains reported below all come from one sample, sequenced in a study of post-analysis software for immune sequencing data (dated by TCRdb to the mid-2010s). The study at large found these results: Four or five TRBV segments, including TRBV5-6, TRBV5-1 and TRBV20-1, were significantly more frequent in patients than controls.

Libraries were made using PCR. TCRdb lists the instrument as Illumina HiSeq 2500. To reduce PCR and sequencing biases, unique molecular identifiers were built into the TCR beta cDNA libraries. TCRdb cleaned the public reads at Q25 with fastp, built clones with MiXCR and kept in-frame beta chains. CDR3 protein sequences are deduplicated, and each keeps its most common genes and DNA. This sample holds about 400,000 distinct CDR3 sequences; roughly 36% were observed only once. Jointly, the top ten make up around 15% of the sample. Which antigens these TCRs recognize remains unknown. Material: blood. The receptor source for this set is a girl between 5 and 17 years old with multiple sclerosis.

The CDR3 loop reads CASSYEGGSPLHF. Written as DNA, the CDR3 is TGTGCCAGCAGTTACGAAGGGGGGTCACCCCTCCACTTT. The chain has TRBV6-5 and TRBJ1-6; D may be TRBD1 (6 bases). The CDR3 totals 13 residues. Deletions cut 2 bases from V and 10 bases from J, with 9 bases between. Germline V gene sequence: CDR1 MNHEY, CDR2 SVGAGI.

There are a few counts of this clonotype. The rearrangement uses TRBV5-1 and TRBJ2-5, with TRBD2 identical over 7 bases. This CDR3 is 13 amino acids long. The germline V gene encodes CDR1 SGHRS and CDR2 YFSETQ. The V segment lost 4 bases and the J segment 5 bases; nucleotides outside the gene matches: 5. CDR3 region: CASSGGGDETQYF. The CDR3 nucleotides are TGCGCCAGCAGCGGGGGGGGAGACGAGACCCAGTACTTC. Filled out from reference TRBV5-1 and TRBJ2-5, the complete variable domain reads KAGVTQTPRYLIKTRGQQVTLSCSPISGHRSVSWYQQTPGQGLQFLFEYFSETQRNKGNFPGRFSGRQFSNSRSEMNVSTLELGDSALYLCASSGGGDETQYFGPGTRLLVL.

The chain is built from TRBV20-1 and TRBJ2-1; D gene ambiguous. With 6 bases removed from V and 5 bases from J, the gap between germline ends came to 14 bases. The CDR3 loop spans 13 amino acids. Germline V lookup: CDR1 DFQATT, CDR2 SNEGSKA (reference sequence). The CDR3, as DNA: TGCAGTGCAACATGGGTCAGCCACAATGAGCAGTTCTTC. As protein: CSATWVSHNEQFF.

This clonotype was seen more than once but under ten times. The chain is built from TRBV7-2 and TRBJ1-5; perhaps TRBD1 as D (5 bases). The ends were cut back, 6 bases at V and 3 bases at J, with 12 bases in the middle. CDR1 is SGHTA, CDR2 FQGNSA, per germline. The CDR3 is 14 residues long. The DNA for the CDR3 is TGTGCCAGCAGTCCTCAGGGTTCCAATCAGCCCCAGCATTTT. It yields the protein CASSPQGSNQPQHF.

CDR3 sequence: CSARSLRTVYEQYF. The CDR3 DNA is TGCAGTGCTAGATCCTTAAGAACAGTCTACGAGCAGTACTTC. J is TRBJ2-7 and V is TRBV20-1, with D unclear. The CDR3 has 14 amino acids. Germline-derived CDR1 and CDR2 are DFQATT and SNEGSKA (reference sequence). V lost 2 bases, J lost 3 bases, and 14 bases lay in between.

CDR3 loop: CASIQTIRQVEAFF. In DNA, the CDR3 is TGTGCCAGCATCCAAACAATACGACAAGTTGAAGCTTTCTTT. The chain couples TRBV7-6 to TRBJ1-1; no definite D call. Per germline, CDR1 SGHVS and CDR2 FNYEAQ. V dropped 7 bases and J dropped 7 bases, with 19 bases sitting between them. CDR3 length: 14 residues.

The chain has TRBV5-5 and TRBJ2-5; possible D gene TRBD2, 5 bases. Judging by the DNA end, TRBJ2-7 fits better; the J call may be wrong. CDR3 length: 15 amino acids. In germline, CDR1 is SGHKS, CDR2 YYEKEE (reference sequence). CDR3 amino acids: CASSWWVTTRDEQYF. The DNA for the CDR3 is TGTGCCAGCAGCTGGTGGGTGACTACGCGCGACGAGCAGTACTTC.

This chain uses TRBV25-1 with TRBJ2-1, with D possibly TRBD1 on 6 matching bases. Trimming shortened V by 7 bases and J by 9 bases, and 16 bases separated the two germline ends. Germline CDR1 is MGHDK and CDR2 is SYGVNS. The CDR3 spans 13 residues. The CDR3: CASKRDNGIEQFF. The CDR3 nucleotides read TGTGCCAGCAAAAGGGACAATGGTATTGAGCAGTTCTTC.

This clonotype was picked up a small number of times. This rearrangement joins TRBV28 to TRBJ1-5; no clear D. The CDR3 contains 13 residues. Trimming cost V 2 bases and J 3 bases, with 5 bases left between them. The germline gives CDR1 MDHEN, CDR2 SYDVKM. In DNA, the CDR3 is TGTGCCAGCAGTTTACGCTTCAATCAGCCCCAGCATTTT. Protein product: CASSLRFNQPQHF.

The chain joins TRBV7-2 to TRBJ2-3; D tentatively fits TRBD1 or TRBD2 (6 bases each). CDR1 SGHTA and CDR2 FQGNSA come from the germline V gene. Trimming pared 5 bases from V and 11 bases from J, leaving 20 bases between. The CDR3 is 14 residues long. CDR3 nucleotide sequence: TGTGCCAGCAGCGTAGGAATGGGGGGCGCTGTGCAGTATTTT. Translating gives CASSVGMGGAVQYF.

The chain has TRBV21-1 and TRBJ1-5; TRBD1 reflects the table's D call only, with no check against the DNA. TRBV21-1 is shown as a pseudogene. This CDR3 is 16 amino acids long. The CDR3 loop is CASSKEPGTGGQPQHF. The DNA for the CDR3 is TGTGCCAGCAGCAAAGAGCCGGGGACAGGGGGTCAGCCCCAGCATTTT.

The chain recombines TRBV5-1 with TRBJ1-1; unclear D gene. Germline V gene sequence: CDR1 SGHRS, CDR2 YFSETQ. V lost 0 bases to trimming and J lost 1 base, with 10 bases between them. The CDR3 is 15 residues long. The CDR3 region is CASSLGWEANTEAFF. The CDR3 DNA reads as TGCGCCAGCAGCTTGGGATGGGAGGCGAACACTGAAGCTTTCTTT.

The chain joins TRBV7-9 to TRBJ2-7; D is tentatively TRBD1 or TRBD2 (5 bases each). The CDR3 loop spans 15 amino acids. V was pared by 0 bases and J by 0 bases, with 9 bases between. The germline CDR1 and CDR2 sequences are SEHNR and FQNEAQ (reference sequence). The CDR3 DNA follows: TGTGCCAGCAGCTTAGCACACGGGACCTCCTACGAGCAGTACTTC. Translating it yields CASSLAHGTSYEQYF.

This clonotype appeared many times. The V and J genes are TRBV20-1 and TRBJ1-2, with 10 bases lining up with TRBD1. The CDR3 totals 14 residues. Germline trimming cut 4 bases from V and 2 bases from J; bases unmatched to any gene: 4. Per germline, CDR1 DFQATT and CDR2 SNEGSKA (reference sequence). DNA of the CDR3: TGCAGTGCTAAGCGGACAGGGGGGAACTATGGCTACACCTTC. It specifies CSAKRTGGNYGYTF.

This chain links TRBV4-3 with TRBJ2-2, with 9 nucleotides matching TRBD2. The germline gives CDR1 LGHNA, CDR2 YSLEER. The length of the CDR3 is 17 residues. After removal of 0 bases from V and 3 bases from J, the junction contained 5 bases not matched to a gene. CDR3 sequence: CASSQDYRTSDTGELFF. Written as DNA, the CDR3 is TGCGCCAGCAGCCAAGATTATAGGACTAGCGACACCGGGGAGCTGTTTTTT.

The chain employs TRBV7-2 and TRBJ2-7; 8 bases are shared with TRBD2. In germline, CDR1 is SGHTA, CDR2 FQGNSA. This CDR3 region has 15 residues. Germline trimming cut 5 bases from V and 4 bases from J; bases unmatched to any gene: 10. The CDR3 protein is CASSHVGGASYEQYF. DNA for the CDR3: TGTGCCAGCAGCCACGTCGGGGGGGCTTCATACGAGCAGTACTTC.

This clonotype appeared many times. The chain carries TRBV4-1 and TRBJ2-3; 10 bases line up with TRBD2. This CDR3 is built from 16 residues. CDR1 is MGHRA and CDR2 is YSYEKL in the germline V gene. The trim removed 4 bases at V and 5 bases at J, leaving 9 bases unmatched. In nucleotides, the CDR3 is TGCGCCAGCAGCCGCCTAGCGGGGGTCTCTCGAGATACGCAGTATTTT. Protein product: CASSRLAGVSRDTQYF.

The chain has TRBV7-2 and TRBJ2-5, with 15 bases aligning to TRBD2. The CDR3 has 16 residues. Germline-derived CDR1 and CDR2 are SGHTA and FQGNSA. Unmatched junction bases numbered 7, after V lost 5 bases and J lost 6 bases. The CDR3 nucleotides are TGTGCCAGCAGCAACCGAGGACTAGCGGGGGGGAAGACCCAGTACTTC. Its translation is CASSNRGLAGGKTQYF.

Only a few counts were recorded for this clonotype. The J gene is TRBJ2-1, the V gene TRBV6-6, with unresolved D. V dropped 9 bases and J dropped 6 bases, with 9 bases sitting between them. The CDR3 consists of 11 residues. From germline, CDR1 is MNHNY and CDR2 SVGAGI (reference sequence). The CDR3 nucleotides are TGTGCCAGTACGGCCCTCAATGAGCAGTTCTTC. This gives the protein CASTALNEQFF.

This clonotype occurred many times. The CDR3 sequence: CASSLVPPRVEQFF. Written as DNA, the CDR3 is TGCGCCAGCAGCTTGGTACCCCCACGGGTTGAGCAGTTCTTC. The genes are TRBV5-1 and TRBJ2-1, with unresolved D. V gave up 0 bases and J gave up 9 bases, with 13 bases separating them. Germline CDR1 and CDR2: SGHRS and YFSETQ. This CDR3 contains 14 residues.

The chain employs TRBV5-4 and TRBJ1-1; 7 bases align to TRBD1. The CDR3 sequence is 14 residues long. The germline V gene encodes CDR1 SGHNT and CDR2 YYREEE (reference sequence). The V segment lost 4 bases and the J segment 1 base; nucleotides outside the gene matches: 4. This chain's CDR3 is CASSQGQRNTEAFF. The CDR3, as DNA: TGTGCCAGCAGCCAGGGACAGAGGAACACTGAAGCTTTCTTT. The variable domain in full, completed from reference TRBV5-4 and TRBJ1-1, reads ETGVTQSPTHLIKTRGQQVTLRCSSQSGHNTVSWYQQALGQGPQFIFQYYREEENGRGNFPPRFSGLQFPNYSSELNVNALELDDSALYLCASSQGQRNTEAFFGQGTRLTVV.

This chain links TRBV20-1 with TRBJ1-4; tentatively, D is TRBD1 (5 bases). This CDR3 is built from 16 residues. Per germline, CDR1 DFQATT and CDR2 SNEGSKA (reference sequence). V was trimmed by 6 bases and J by 4 bases, leaving 21 bases between them. CDR3 in amino acids: CSAKARGGYRNEKLFF. The CDR3 bases are TGCAGTGCCAAAGCAAGGGGCGGCTACCGTAATGAAAAACTGTTTTTT.

The chain has TRBV27 and TRBJ2-3; tentatively, D is TRBD2 (5 bases). The CDR3 runs to 14 residues. Germline V gives CDR1 MNHEY, CDR2 SMNVEV (reference sequence). Trimming stripped 7 bases from V and 0 bases from J, with 11 bases between. In nucleotides, the CDR3 is TGTGCCAGCACTCGGGGTAGGAGCACAGATACGCAGTATTTT. It encodes CASTRGRSTDTQYF.